Presented here are 22 T cell receptor beta chains from one specimen sequenced in a study of vaccination effects on CD4 cells after COVID-19. Antigen-specific CD4+ T cell clonotypes were called by their expansion after viral peptide-pool culture in ViraFEST. It was after nine to eleven days of culture that CD4+ T cells were isolated. BNT162b2 vaccine or mRNA-1273 vaccine was given to participants in two doses. TCRdb keeps only in-frame clones here, not all; method: immunoSEQ multiplex PCR. In the table there are around 69,000 clones, 74% of which are singletons. These TCRs are of unknown antigen specificity. Sequencing was performed on CD4+ T cells from PBMCs cultured with HCoV-229E spike peptides, taken after COVID-19 vaccination. These receptors were collected from a human donor who received a COVID-19 vaccine.

This chain uses TRBV19 with TRBJ1-1; 9 nucleotides align to TRBD1. Trimming at V came to 6 bases and at J to 4 bases, leaving 9 bases not matched to a gene. This CDR3 contains 15 residues. In germline, CDR1 is LNHDA, CDR2 SQIVND (reference sequence). This CDR3 is CASSLAGQGRTEAFF. The DNA of the CDR3 is TGTGCCAGTAGCCTCGCCGGACAGGGGCGCACTGAAGCTTTCTTT.

This rearrangement joins TRBV6-5 to TRBJ1-2, with TRBD1 identical over 8 bases. Germline V gene lookup returns CDR1 MNHEY and CDR2 SVGAGI. With 5 bases clipped from V and 3 bases from J, the junction kept 2 bases outside the gene matches. CDR3 length: 13 residues. The CDR3 DNA sequence: TGTGCCAGCAGTCCGACAGGGGACTATGGCTACACCTTC. Its translation is CASSPTGDYGYTF.

V usage is TRBV3-1 (or the pseudogene TRBV3-2) and J usage is TRBJ1-5, with 7 bases aligning to TRBD1. J gave up 4 bases and V 4 bases, and 13 bases lay outside the gene matches. This CDR3 region has 17 residues. Germline-derived CDR1 and CDR2 are LGHDT and YNNKEL (reference sequence). This chain's CDR3 is CASSPRRPDRQNQPQHF. In DNA form, the CDR3 reads TGTGCCAGCAGCCCTAGAAGGCCGGACAGGCAGAATCAGCCCCAGCATTTT.

V usage is TRBV7-8 and J usage is TRBJ2-3; TRBD2 is a possible D gene (6 bases). The CDR3 sequence is 16 residues long. V lost 4 bases and J 2 bases, leaving 16 bases between the germline ends. CDR1 SGHVS and CDR2 FQNEAQ come from the germline V gene. CDR3 coding DNA: TGTGCCAGCAGCTCACCGCCCGGCGGGGACACAGATACGCAGTATTTT. Translating gives CASSSPPGGDTDTQYF.

The rearrangement joins TRBV6-6 to TRBJ1-3; 7 positions match TRBD1. This CDR3 spans 16 amino acids. CDR1 is MNHNY and CDR2 is SVGAGI in the germline V gene (reference sequence). After removal of 5 bases from V and 2 bases from J, the junction contained 9 bases not matched to a gene. The CDR3 is CASSRSTGTTGNTIYF. The CDR3, as DNA: TGTGCCAGCAGTCGATCGACAGGGACAACTGGAAACACCATATATTTT.

The chain is built from TRBV24-1 and TRBJ2-1, with 7 bases matching TRBD1. This CDR3 is 16 amino acids long. The V and J ends lost 4 bases and 1 base, in that order; junction bases with no gene match: 6. Germline V CDR1 and CDR2: KGHDR, SFDVKD. The CDR3 DNA sequence: TGTGCCACCAGTGAGCGAACAGGGGTGTCCTACAATGAGCAGTTCTTC. As protein: CATSERTGVSYNEQFF.

The gene calls are TRBV6-6 and TRBJ1-5, with 7 bases aligning to TRBD1. The CDR3 runs 15 residues. V dropped 2 bases and J dropped 4; count of bases not matched to a gene: 5. CDR1 and CDR2 (germline): MNHNY, SVGAGI (reference sequence). CDR3 residues: CASSYQGGRNQPQHF. The CDR3 DNA reads TGTGCCAGCAGTTACCAAGGGGGCAGAAATCAGCCCCAGCATTTT.

The chain uses TRBV29-1 and TRBJ2-1; the D gene is possibly TRBD1 (5 bases). Trimming shortened V by 4 bases and J by 4 bases, and 8 bases separated the two germline ends. Germline V gene sequence: CDR1 SQVTM, CDR2 ANQGSEA. This CDR3 is 12 amino acids long. The CDR3 DNA reads as TGCAGCGTTGTTTCAGGGTACAATGAGCAGTTCTTC. This gives the protein CSVVSGYNEQFF.

The genes are TRBV6-2 or TRBV6-3 and TRBJ2-1; the match to TRBD2 covers 8 bases. Unmatched junction bases numbered 3, after V lost 3 bases and J lost 2 bases. The germline V gene encodes CDR1 MNHEY and CDR2 SVGEGT. The CDR3 runs 15 residues. This CDR3 reads CASSYRGGPYNEQFF. The CDR3 region has the DNA TGTGCCAGCAGTTATCGGGGGGGCCCCTACAATGAGCAGTTCTTC.

This chain links TRBV5-4 with TRBJ2-1; 8 bases are shared with TRBD1. V shed 4 bases, J shed 5 bases, and the junction held 8 bases outside the gene matches. CDR1 is SGHNT and CDR2 is YYREEE in the germline V gene (reference sequence). This CDR3 is built from 15 residues. CDR3 amino acids: CASSQGTGHHNEQFF. In DNA, the CDR3 is TGTGCCAGCAGCCAAGGGACAGGCCACCACAATGAGCAGTTCTTC.

This clone came up a few times. The chain employs TRBV3-1 (or the pseudogene TRBV3-2) and TRBJ2-2; TRBD1 matches 11 bases. The CDR3 contains 19 residues. V shed 4 bases and J 0 bases; nucleotides not matched to a gene: 10. CDR1 and CDR2 (germline): LGHDT, YNNKEL (reference sequence). CDR3 region: CASSPTPGTGGPNTGELFF. CDR3 coding DNA: TGTGCCAGCAGCCCCACCCCAGGGACAGGGGGACCGAACACCGGGGAGCTGTTTTTT.

Here the CDR3 reads CASSQAVAKNIQYF. The CDR3 coding sequence is TGCGCCAGCAGCCAAGCCGTAGCCAAAAACATTCAGTACTTC. The chain carries TRBV4-3 and TRBJ2-4; D is ambiguous. The CDR3 runs 14 residues. V gave up 1 base and J gave up 0 bases, with 4 bases separating them. Germline lookup yields CDR1 LGHNA and CDR2 YSLEER.

Only one count was recorded for this clone. The rearrangement joins TRBV6-2 or TRBV6-3 to TRBJ1-6; D is unresolved. V was clipped by 0 bases and J by 5 bases, with 8 bases between them. In germline, CDR1 is MNHEY, CDR2 SVGEGT. The CDR3 totals 15 residues. The CDR3 sequence: CASSYSASDNSPLHF. CDR3 sequence (DNA): TGTGCCAGCAGTTACTCGGCTTCTGATAATTCACCCCTCCACTTT.

The chain uses TRBV7-2 and TRBJ1-4; no clear D gene. V was clipped by 1 base and J by 3 bases, with 6 bases between them. The V gene's germline CDR1 is SGHTA and CDR2 FQGNSA. The CDR3 is 14 amino acids. In DNA form, the CDR3 reads TGTGCCAGCAGCTTAGGAGGCTCTAATGAAAAACTGTTTTTT. Translated: CASSLGGSNEKLFF.

The CDR3 sequence is CASSLRGGGTPYEQYV. CDR3 coding DNA: TGTGCCAGCAGCCTCCGTGGCGGGGGGACCCCCTACGAGCAGTACGTC. The chain is built from TRBV7-2 and TRBJ2-7; 8 bases fit TRBD2. After removal of 5 bases from V and 2 bases from J, the junction contained 11 bases not matched to a gene. Germline V gives CDR1 SGHTA, CDR2 FQGNSA. CDR3 size: 16 residues.

The chain carries TRBV24-1 and TRBJ1-5, with D possibly matching TRBD1 (5 bases). This CDR3 has 15 residues. V lost 5 bases and J 4 bases, leaving 14 bases between the germline ends. Germline V gene lookup returns CDR1 KGHDR and CDR2 SFDVKD. CDR3 nucleotides: TGTGCCACCAGTGGAACCGGGACCGAGAATCAGCCCCAGCATTTT. Its protein product is CATSGTGTENQPQHF.

This clone has only a few counts. The chain recombines TRBV9 with TRBJ2-1; the match to TRBD1 covers 7 bases. Germline V gene sequence: CDR1 SGDLS, CDR2 YYNGEE. This CDR3 is 15 amino acids long. V dropped 3 bases and J dropped 8; count of bases not matched to a gene: 11. CDR3 sequence: CASSASGTERDEQFF. DNA of the CDR3: TGTGCCAGCAGCGCCTCCGGGACAGAACGGGATGAGCAGTTCTTC.

The chain employs TRBV12-5 and TRBJ2-3; the D is unclear. This CDR3 has 13 residues. The V and J ends lost 0 bases and 2 bases respectively, with 3 bases between them. Per germline, CDR1 LGHNT and CDR2 FRNRAP. The CDR3 loop is CASGLVYTDTQYF. CDR3 DNA: TGTGCTAGTGGTTTGGTGTACACAGATACGCAGTATTTT.

The chain couples TRBV24-1 to TRBJ2-1, with D possibly being TRBD2 (7 bases). This CDR3 contains 15 residues. V was cut by 5 bases and J by 5 bases, with 15 bases left in between. The germline V gene encodes CDR1 KGHDR and CDR2 SFDVKD. CDR3 DNA sequence: TGTGCCACCAGTGTTACGACCGGGGGGCACAATGAGCAGTTCTTC. Translation gives CATSVTTGGHNEQFF.

This chain joins TRBV5-1 and TRBJ1-1, with 8 nucleotides matching TRBD1. The germline CDR1 and CDR2 sequences are SGHRS and YFSETQ. V shed 1 base, J shed 0 bases, and the junction held 2 bases outside the gene matches. This CDR3 region has 15 residues. The CDR3 sequence: CASSLTGGMNTEAFF. CDR3 nucleotides: TGCGCCAGCAGCTTGACAGGGGGAATGAACACTGAAGCTTTCTTT.

This chain uses TRBV27 with TRBJ2-3, with a possible D match to TRBD1 (6 bases). This CDR3 is 16 amino acids long. Germline V gene sequence: CDR1 MNHEY, CDR2 SMNVEV (reference sequence). V lost 4 bases, J lost 6 bases, and 20 bases lay in between. CDR3: CASSWEKNGQLDTQYF. The CDR3 DNA sequence: TGTGCCAGCAGTTGGGAGAAAAACGGACAGCTTGATACGCAGTATTTT.

V and J are TRBV6-4 and TRBJ1-1; 8 bases line up with TRBD1. With 6 bases clipped from V and 3 bases from J, the junction kept 12 bases outside the gene matches. The CDR3 is 16 residues long. Per the germline V gene, CDR1 is MRHNA and CDR2 is SNTAGT. The CDR3 loop reads CASRRSGQVGHTEAFF. The DNA of the CDR3 is TGTGCCAGCAGACGATCGGGACAGGTGGGCCACACTGAAGCTTTCTTT.